This TCR beta chain came from a study of early T cells in non-severe SARS-CoV-2 infection. TCRdb fed the 5' RACE reads into MiXCR, producing one record per CDR3 protein. The sample comprises some 57,000 distinct CDR3 sequences, approximately 9.7% of which are singletons, and roughly 20% rests with the top ten. Germline-derived CDR1 and CDR2 are LGHDT and YNNKEL (reference sequence). This CDR3 has 11 amino acids. Deletions cut 8 bases from V and 5 bases from J, with 9 bases between. The chain carries TRBV3-1 and TRBJ2-5, with D perhaps matching TRBD1 (5 bases). Sample: whole blood. The sequence was collected from an adult who was a healthcare worker with PCR-confirmed SARS-CoV-2 infection or an uninfected control (not recorded which). The CDR3, as DNA: TGTGCCAGCGGGCAGGGCGAGACCCAGTACTTC. Its translation is CASGQGETQYF.